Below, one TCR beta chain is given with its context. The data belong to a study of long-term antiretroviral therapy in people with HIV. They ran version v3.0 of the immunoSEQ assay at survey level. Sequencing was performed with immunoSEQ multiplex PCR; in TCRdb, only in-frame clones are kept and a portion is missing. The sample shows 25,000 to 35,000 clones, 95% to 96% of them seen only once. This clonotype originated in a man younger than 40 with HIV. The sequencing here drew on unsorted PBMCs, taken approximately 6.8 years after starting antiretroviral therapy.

The DNA of the CDR3 is TGTGCCAGCAGCTTAGGTTTTGGGCAGCCCCAGCATTTT. This sequence encodes CASSLGFGQPQHF. V and J are TRBV7-2 and TRBJ1-5; no clear D. Germline CDR1 SGHTA, CDR2 FQGNSA. Trimming shortened V by 1 base and J by 7 bases, and 8 bases separated the two germline ends. The CDR3 runs 13 residues. Full variable domain (outside the CDR3, taken from reference TRBV7-2 and TRBJ1-5): GAGVSQSPSNKVTEKGKDVELRCDPISGHTALYWYRQSLGQGLEFLIYFQGNSAPDKSGLPSDRFSAERTGGSVSTLTIQRTQQEDSAVYLCASSLGFGQPQHFGDGTRLSIL.